Listed below are T cell receptor beta chains from one sample, sequenced in a study of cytomegalovirus exposure and HLA in healthy donors. The method was immunoSEQ multiplex PCR; TCRdb's version includes in-frame clones alone and lacks a portion of them. Counted here are about 120,000 clones, 67% occurring once; the ten biggest clones make up about 7.7%. The sequencing input was PBMCs. These receptors all stem from a man aged 18 to 30 in good health and CMV-seropositive. Both conserved end residues are part of each CDR3. D genes are given only for firm matches. Clone size is given for some rows only: seen once, a few or many times, or a class if the clone is expanded.

size	D	V	J	CDR3	DNA
.	.	TRBV29-1	TRBJ1-2	CSVPFGRGYTF	TGCAGCGTTCCCTTTGGGAGGGGCTACACCTTC
.	.	TRBV30	TRBJ1-1	CAWSLSRVAEAFF	TGTGCCTGGAGCCTTAGCAGGGTAGCTGAAGCTTTCTTT
.	.	TRBV11-3	TRBJ2-3	CASRGRDTQYF	TGTGCCAGCAGAGGGAGAGATACGCAGTATTTT
.	.	TRBV28	TRBJ1-2	CASSDNGMTNYGYTF	TGTGCCAGCAGTGATAACGGGATGACTAACTATGGCTACACCTTC
.	.	TRBV6-6	TRBJ2-1	CASSYPPKLVNEQFF	TGTGCCAGCAGTTACCCCCCGAAGCTCGTGAATGAGCAGTTCTTC
.	.	TRBV2	TRBJ2-3	CASRARVATDTQYF	TGTGCCAGCAGAGCGAGGGTAGCCACAGATACGCAGTATTTT
few	.	TRBV20-1	TRBJ1-2	CSASEGYGYTF	TGCAGTGCTAGTGAGGGCTATGGCTACACCTTC
.	.	TRBV18	TRBJ1-1	CASSVQGSTEAFF	TGTGCCAGCTCAGTACAGGGAAGCACTGAAGCTTTCTTT
.	.	TRBV11-3	TRBJ1-1	CASSLTQGGVEAFF	TGTGCCAGCAGCTTAACACAGGGAGGGGTTGAAGCTTTCTTT
.	TRBD1	TRBV11-3	TRBJ2-3	CASSLTGATDTQYF	TGTGCCAGCAGCTTGACAGGGGCCACAGATACGCAGTATTTT
.	TRBD1	TRBV4-1	TRBJ1-3	CASSQGTGAGNTIYF	TGCGCCAGCAGCCAGGGGACAGGGGCGGGAAACACCATATATTTT
.	TRBD2	TRBV7-9	TRBJ2-5	CASSSSGGLETQYF	TGTGCCAGCAGCTCGAGCGGGGGGCTGGAGACCCAGTACTTC
few	.	TRBV27	TRBJ1-5	CASSSEGYVQPQHF	TGTGCCAGCAGTTCGGAGGGTTACGTGCAGCCCCAGCATTTT
few	.	TRBV6-1	TRBJ2-7	CASSDPTGSYEQYF	TGTGCCAGCAGTGATCCGACGGGGAGCTACGAGCAGTACTTC
few	TRBD2	TRBV7-2	TRBJ2-1	CASSAASGGYNEQFF	TGTGCCAGCAGCGCAGCGAGCGGGGGATACAATGAGCAGTTCTTC
few	TRBD1	TRBV5-4	TRBJ2-2	CASSLQGATGELFF	TGTGCCAGCAGCTTACAGGGGGCCACCGGGGAGCTGTTTTTT
.	.	TRBV6-5	TRBJ1-2	CASSYSRVANYGYTF	TGTGCCAGCAGTTACTCGAGGGTAGCTAACTATGGCTACACCTTC
.	.	TRBV9	TRBJ1-6	CASTSEEIGSSPLHF	TGTGCCAGCACGTCAGAGGAAATCGGGAGTTCACCCCTCCACTTT
.	.	TRBV19	TRBJ1-6	CASSPGDTNSPLHF	TGTGCCAGTAGTCCAGGGGATACCAATTCACCCCTCCACTTT
.	TRBD1	TRBV5-6	TRBJ1-4	CASSLRDREHEKLFF	TGTGCCAGCAGCTTGCGGGACAGGGAACATGAAAAACTGTTTTTT
.	TRBD2	TRBV2	TRBJ2-5	CASRRGGLAGGKETQYF	TGTGCCAGCAGAAGGGGAGGGCTAGCGGGGGGGAAAGAGACCCAGTACTTC
.	.	TRBV14	TRBJ2-3	CASSQDPVGAGDTQYF	TGTGCCAGCAGCCAAGATCCGGTGGGGGCGGGAGATACGCAGTATTTT
.	TRBD2	TRBV10-2	TRBJ2-3	CASSVAGGLDTQYF	TGCGCCAGCAGTGTTGCGGGGGGGTTAGATACGCAGTATTTT
.	TRBD1	TRBV11-2	TRBJ1-4	CASSPGGAPNEKLFF	TGTGCCAGCAGCCCAGGGGGCGCGCCTAATGAAAAACTGTTTTTT
.	.	TRBV28	TRBJ1-5	CASVLTTDNQPQHF	TGTGCCAGCGTTCTTACAACAGACAATCAGCCCCAGCATTTT
few	TRBD2	TRBV5-4	TRBJ2-3	CASTPRGGTDTQYF	TGTGCCAGCACCCCGCGGGGGGGCACAGATACGCAGTATTTT
once	.	TRBV28	TRBJ2-2	CASRKTGSGELFF	TGTGCCAGCAGGAAAACAGGGTCAGGGGAGCTGTTTTTT
few	TRBD2	TRBV30	TRBJ2-7	CAWSVLSGGRAYEQYF	TGTGCCTGGAGTGTACTTAGCGGGGGGCGAGCCTACGAGCAGTACTTC
.	TRBD1	TRBV5-1	TRBJ2-7	CASSQGQAREQYF	TGCGCCAGCAGCCAGGGACAGGCTCGCGAGCAGTACTTC
.	.	TRBV20-1	TRBJ1-1	CSAHRDWKAFF	TGCAGTGCTCACAGGGATTGGAAGGCTTTCTTT
.	.	TRBV28	TRBJ2-1	CASSRGAPRYNEQFF	TGTGCCAGCAGTCGGGGGGCTCCCCGATACAATGAGCAGTTCTTC
.	TRBD1	TRBV25-1	TRBJ2-2	CASSARTGRNTGELFF	TGTGCCAGCAGTGCCCGGACAGGGAGGAACACCGGGGAGCTGTTTTTT
.	.	TRBV7-9	TRBJ1-1	CASSLFLTEAFF	TGTGCCAGCAGCTTATTTCTCACTGAAGCTTTCTTT
.	TRBD1	TRBV7-9	TRBJ1-4	CASSANPGQAHEKLFF	TGTGCCAGCAGCGCGAACCCGGGACAGGCTCATGAAAAACTGTTTTTT
.	.	TRBV28	TRBJ1-2	CASSRRGYWDGYTF	TGTGCCAGCAGTCGAAGGGGGTATTGGGATGGCTACACCTTC
.	.	TRBV10-1	TRBJ2-2	CASSYENTGELFF	TGCGCCAGCAGCTACGAGAACACCGGGGAGCTGTTTTTT
.	.	TRBV11-3	TRBJ2-7	CASSLELFGPQTYEQYF	TGTGCCAGCAGCTTAGAGCTATTTGGCCCACAGACCTACGAGCAGTACTTC
.	TRBD2	TRBV6-1	TRBJ2-7	CASSQGLAPSYEQYF	TGTGCCAGCAGTCAGGGACTAGCGCCTTCCTACGAGCAGTACTTC
.	.	TRBV7-9	TRBJ2-6	CASSAPGGANVLTF	TGTGCCAGCAGCGCCCCCGGTGGGGCCAACGTCCTGACTTTC